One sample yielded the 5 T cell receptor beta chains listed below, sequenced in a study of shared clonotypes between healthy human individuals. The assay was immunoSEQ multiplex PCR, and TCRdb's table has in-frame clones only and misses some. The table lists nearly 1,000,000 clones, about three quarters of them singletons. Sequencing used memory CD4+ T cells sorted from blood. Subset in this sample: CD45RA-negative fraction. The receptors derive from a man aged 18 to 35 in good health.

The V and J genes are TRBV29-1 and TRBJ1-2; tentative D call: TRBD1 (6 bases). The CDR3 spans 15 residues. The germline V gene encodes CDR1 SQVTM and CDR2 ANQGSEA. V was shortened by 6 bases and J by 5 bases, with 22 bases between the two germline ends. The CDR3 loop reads CSVEIRGSPLYGYTF. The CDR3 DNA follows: TGCAGCGTGGAGATCAGGGGCTCTCCTCTATATGGCTACACCTTC.

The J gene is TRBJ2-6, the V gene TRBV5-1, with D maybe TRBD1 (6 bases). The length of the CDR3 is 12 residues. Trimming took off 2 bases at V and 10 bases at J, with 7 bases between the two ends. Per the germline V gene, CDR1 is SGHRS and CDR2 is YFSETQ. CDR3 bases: TGCGCCAGCAGCTTAGGACAGAACGTCCTGACTTTC. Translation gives CASSLGQNVLTF.

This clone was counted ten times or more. The chain's CDR3 is CASSHPGLAAGSSYNEQFF. As DNA, the CDR3 is TGCGCCAGCAGCCACCCGGGACTAGCGGCGGGAAGCTCCTACAATGAGCAGTTCTTC. V usage is TRBV4-1 and J usage is TRBJ2-1; TRBD2 matches 11 bases. This CDR3 contains 19 residues. Germline V gives CDR1 MGHRA, CDR2 YSYEKL. V trimming: 3 bases; J trimming: 0 bases; junction bases outside the gene matches: 10.

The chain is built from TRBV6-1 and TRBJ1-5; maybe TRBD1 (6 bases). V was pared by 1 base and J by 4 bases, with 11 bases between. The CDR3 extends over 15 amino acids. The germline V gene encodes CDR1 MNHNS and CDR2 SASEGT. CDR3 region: CASSEVRGPNQPQHF. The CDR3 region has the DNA TGTGCCAGCAGTGAAGTCCGGGGGCCGAATCAGCCCCAGCATTTT.

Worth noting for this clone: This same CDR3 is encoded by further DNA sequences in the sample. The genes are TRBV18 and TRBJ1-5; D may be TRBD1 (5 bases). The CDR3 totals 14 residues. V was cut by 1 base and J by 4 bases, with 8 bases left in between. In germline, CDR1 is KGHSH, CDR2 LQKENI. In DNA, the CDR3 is TGTGCCAGCTCACCACTTCAGGGTAATCAGCCCCAGCATTTT. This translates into CASSPLQGNQPQHF.